This TCR beta chain was identified during a study of blood T cell repertoires in COVID-19. In the study overall: Sites in the United States, Italy and Spain provided acute and convalescent COVID-19 samples. Sample material is recorded as cDNA or gDNA derived from T cells, B-cell-depleted T cells, or PBMCs.

Sequenced by immunoSEQ multiplex PCR; TCRdb stores in-frame clones only, minus some. This sample yields roughly 250,000 clones, of which more than 75% are seen a single time; around 0.98% belongs to the top ten. The source is a woman in her 40s who had recovered from COVID-19. The material sequenced was peripheral blood.

CDR3 sequence (DNA): TGTGCCAGCGGGCCCCTTCGGGCCCATGAGGGTGGCTACACCTTC. It is translated as CASGPLRAHEGGYTF. The chain employs TRBV9 and TRBJ1-2; no firm D call. This CDR3 contains 15 residues. Trimming pared 7 bases from V and 7 bases from J, leaving 23 bases between. CDR1 is SGDLS and CDR2 is YYNGEE in the germline V gene.